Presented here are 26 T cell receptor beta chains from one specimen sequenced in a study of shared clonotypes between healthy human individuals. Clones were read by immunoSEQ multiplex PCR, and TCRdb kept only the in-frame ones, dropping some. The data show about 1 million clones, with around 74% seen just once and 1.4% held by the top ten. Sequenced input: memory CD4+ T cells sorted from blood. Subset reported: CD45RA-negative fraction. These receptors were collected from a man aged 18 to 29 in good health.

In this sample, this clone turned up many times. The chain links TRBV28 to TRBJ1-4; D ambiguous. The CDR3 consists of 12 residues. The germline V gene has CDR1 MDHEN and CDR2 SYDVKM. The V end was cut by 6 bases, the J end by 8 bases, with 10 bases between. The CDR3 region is CASRGTREKLFF. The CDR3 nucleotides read TGTGCCAGCAGGGGTACGAGGGAAAAACTGTTTTTT.

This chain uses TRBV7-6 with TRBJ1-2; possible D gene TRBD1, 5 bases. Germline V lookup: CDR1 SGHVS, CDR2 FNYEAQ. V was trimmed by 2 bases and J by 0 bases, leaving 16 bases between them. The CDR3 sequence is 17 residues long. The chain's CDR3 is CASSLQGGRFTNYGYTF. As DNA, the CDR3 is TGTGCCAGCAGCTTACAGGGAGGGCGGTTCACTAACTATGGCTACACCTTC.

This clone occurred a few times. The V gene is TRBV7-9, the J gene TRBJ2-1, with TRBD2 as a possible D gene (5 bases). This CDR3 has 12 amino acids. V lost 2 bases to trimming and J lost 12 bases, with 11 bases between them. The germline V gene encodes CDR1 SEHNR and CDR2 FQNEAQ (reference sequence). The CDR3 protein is CASSLQRAAQFF. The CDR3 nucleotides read TGTGCCAGCAGCTTACAGAGGGCGGCGCAGTTCTTC.

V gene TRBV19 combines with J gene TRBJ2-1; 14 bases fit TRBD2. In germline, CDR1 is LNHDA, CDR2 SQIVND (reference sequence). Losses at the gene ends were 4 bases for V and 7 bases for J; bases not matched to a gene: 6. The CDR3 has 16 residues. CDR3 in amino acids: CASSTGLAGVKNEQFF. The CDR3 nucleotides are TGTGCCAGTAGTACGGGACTAGCGGGAGTTAAAAATGAGCAGTTCTTC.

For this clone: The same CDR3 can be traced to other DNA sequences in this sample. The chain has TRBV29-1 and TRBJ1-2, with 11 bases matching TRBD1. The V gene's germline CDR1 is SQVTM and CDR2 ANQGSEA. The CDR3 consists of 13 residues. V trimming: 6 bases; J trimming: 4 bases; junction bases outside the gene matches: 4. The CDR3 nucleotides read TGCAGCGTGGGGACAGGGGGAGGCTATGGCTACACCTTC. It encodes CSVGTGGGYGYTF.

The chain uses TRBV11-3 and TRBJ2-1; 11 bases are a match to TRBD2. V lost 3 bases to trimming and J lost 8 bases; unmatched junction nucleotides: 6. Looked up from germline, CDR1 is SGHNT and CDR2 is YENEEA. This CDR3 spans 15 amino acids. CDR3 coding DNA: TGTGCCAGCAGCTTGCTTAGCGGGGGGGCTGATGAGCAGTTCTTC. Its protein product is CASSLLSGGADEQFF. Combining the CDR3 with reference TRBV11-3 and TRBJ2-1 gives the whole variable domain EAGVVQSPRYKIIEKKQPVAFWCNPISGHNTLYWYLQNLGQGPELLIRYENEEAVDDSQLPKDRFSAERLKGVDSTLKIQPAELGDSAVYLCASSLLSGGADEQFFGPGTRLTVL.

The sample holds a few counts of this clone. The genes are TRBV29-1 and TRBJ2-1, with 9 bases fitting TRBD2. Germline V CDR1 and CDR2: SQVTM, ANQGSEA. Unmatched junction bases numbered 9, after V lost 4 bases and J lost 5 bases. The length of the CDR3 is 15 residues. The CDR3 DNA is TGCAGCGTTGGGGGACCGACTAGCGGAAACAATGAGCAGTTCTTC. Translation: CSVGGPTSGNNEQFF.

The CDR3 loop reads CASSFGGKYNEQFF. In DNA, the CDR3 is TGTGCCAGCAGCTTTGGCGGTAAATACAATGAGCAGTTCTTC. This rearrangement joins TRBV5-8 to TRBJ2-1; D gene uncertain. The CDR3 covers 14 residues. CDR1 is SGHTS and CDR2 is YDEGEE in the germline V gene. The V and J ends lost 2 bases and 4 bases respectively, with 10 bases between them.

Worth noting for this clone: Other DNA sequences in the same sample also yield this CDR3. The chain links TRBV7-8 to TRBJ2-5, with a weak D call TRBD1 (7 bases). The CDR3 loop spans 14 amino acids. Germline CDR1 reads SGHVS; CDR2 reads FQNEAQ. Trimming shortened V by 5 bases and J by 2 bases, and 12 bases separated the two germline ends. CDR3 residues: CASSGGTVQETQYF. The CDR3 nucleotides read TGTGCCAGCAGCGGAGGGACAGTGCAAGAGACCCAGTACTTC.

CDR3 sequence: CAWSSGTANYGYTF. In DNA form, the CDR3 reads TGTGCCTGGAGTTCCGGGACAGCTAACTATGGCTACACCTTC. The chain recombines TRBV30 with TRBJ1-2; TRBD1 matches 7 bases. This CDR3 is 14 amino acids long. Germline values: CDR1 GTSNPN, CDR2 SVGIG (reference sequence). V lost 2 bases, J lost 0 bases, and 3 bases stayed unmatched. The complete variable domain, with remaining parts taken from reference TRBV30 and TRBJ1-2, reads SQTIHQWPATLVQPVGSPLSLECTVEGTSNPNLYWYRQAAGRGLQLLFYSVGIGQISSEVPQNLSASRPQDRQFILSSKKLLLSDSGFYLCAWSSGTANYGYTFGSGTRLTVV.

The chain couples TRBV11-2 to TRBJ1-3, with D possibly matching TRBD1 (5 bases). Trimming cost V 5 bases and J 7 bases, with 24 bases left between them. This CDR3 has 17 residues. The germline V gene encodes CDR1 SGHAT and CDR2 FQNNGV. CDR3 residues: CASSGIGDGVWLNTIYF. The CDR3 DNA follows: TGTGCCAGCAGCGGAATAGGGGATGGGGTATGGCTGAACACCATATATTTT.

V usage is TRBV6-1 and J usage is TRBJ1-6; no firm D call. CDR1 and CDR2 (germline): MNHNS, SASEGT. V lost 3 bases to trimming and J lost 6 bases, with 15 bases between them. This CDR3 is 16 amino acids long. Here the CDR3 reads CASSDRQISLNSPLHF. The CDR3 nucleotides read TGTGCCAGCAGTGATAGGCAGATCTCTCTTAATTCACCCCTCCACTTT.

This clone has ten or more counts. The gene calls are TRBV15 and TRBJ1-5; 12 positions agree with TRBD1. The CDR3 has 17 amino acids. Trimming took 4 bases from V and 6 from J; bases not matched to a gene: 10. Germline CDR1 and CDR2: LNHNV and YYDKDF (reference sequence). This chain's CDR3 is CATSIPGTGGGSQPQHF. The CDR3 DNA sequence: TGTGCCACCAGCATCCCCGGGACAGGGGGCGGTAGTCAGCCCCAGCATTTT.

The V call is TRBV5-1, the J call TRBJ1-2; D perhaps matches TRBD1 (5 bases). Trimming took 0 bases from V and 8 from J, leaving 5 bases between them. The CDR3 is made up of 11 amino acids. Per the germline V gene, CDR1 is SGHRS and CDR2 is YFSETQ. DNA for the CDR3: TGCGCCAGCAGCTTGGAGGGGGGCTACACCTTC. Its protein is CASSLEGGYTF.

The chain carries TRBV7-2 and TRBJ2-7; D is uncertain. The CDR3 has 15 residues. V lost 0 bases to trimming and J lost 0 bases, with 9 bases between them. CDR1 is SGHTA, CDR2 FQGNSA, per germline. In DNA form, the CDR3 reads TGTGCCAGCAGCTTAGCCCCAGCTAGCTCCTACGAGCAGTACTTC. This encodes CASSLAPASSYEQYF.

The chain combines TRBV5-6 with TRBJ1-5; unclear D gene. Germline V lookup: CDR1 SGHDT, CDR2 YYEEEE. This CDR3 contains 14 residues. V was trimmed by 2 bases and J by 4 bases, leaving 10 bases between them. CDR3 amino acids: CASSFPAGNQPQHF. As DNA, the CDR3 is TGTGCCAGCAGCTTCCCCGCGGGAAATCAGCCCCAGCATTTT.

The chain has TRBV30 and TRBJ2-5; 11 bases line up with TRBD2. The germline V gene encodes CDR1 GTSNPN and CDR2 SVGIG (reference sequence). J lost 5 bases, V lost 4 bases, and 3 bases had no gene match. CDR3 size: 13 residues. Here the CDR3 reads CAWTSGGWETQYF. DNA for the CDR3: TGTGCCTGGACTAGCGGGGGGTGGGAGACCCAGTACTTC.

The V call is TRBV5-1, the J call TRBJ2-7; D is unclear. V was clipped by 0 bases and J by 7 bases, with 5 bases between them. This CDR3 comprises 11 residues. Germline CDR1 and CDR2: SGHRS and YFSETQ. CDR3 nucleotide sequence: TGCGCCAGCAGCTTGGACGCGGAGCAGTACTTC. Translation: CASSLDAEQYF.

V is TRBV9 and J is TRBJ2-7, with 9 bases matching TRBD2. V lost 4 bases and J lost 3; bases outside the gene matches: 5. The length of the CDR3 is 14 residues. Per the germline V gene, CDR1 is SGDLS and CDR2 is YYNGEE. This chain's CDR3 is CASSKSGGIYEQYF. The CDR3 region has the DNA TGTGCCAGCAGCAAAAGCGGGGGGATCTACGAGCAGTACTTC.

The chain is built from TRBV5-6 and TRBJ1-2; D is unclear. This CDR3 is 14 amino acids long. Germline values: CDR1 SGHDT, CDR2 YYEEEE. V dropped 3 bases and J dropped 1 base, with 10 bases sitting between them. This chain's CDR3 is CASSWTNNNYGYTF. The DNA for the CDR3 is TGTGCCAGCAGCTGGACCAACAATAACTATGGCTACACCTTC.

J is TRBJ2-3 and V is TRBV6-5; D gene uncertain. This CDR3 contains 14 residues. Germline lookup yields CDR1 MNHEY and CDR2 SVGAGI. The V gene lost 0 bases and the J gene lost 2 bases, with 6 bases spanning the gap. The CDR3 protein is CASSYSSATDTQYF. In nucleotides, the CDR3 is TGTGCCAGCAGTTACTCGTCCGCCACAGATACGCAGTATTTT.

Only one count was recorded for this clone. CDR3 bases: TGTGCCAGCGTCAGGGAAGGGGACAATTCACCCCTCCACTTT. It encodes CASVREGDNSPLHF. The J gene is TRBJ1-6, the V gene TRBV6-1; a weak D match, TRBD1 (5 bases). The CDR3 has 14 residues. Trimming shortened V by 8 bases and J by 7 bases, and 15 bases separated the two germline ends. The germline V gene has CDR1 MNHNS and CDR2 SASEGT.

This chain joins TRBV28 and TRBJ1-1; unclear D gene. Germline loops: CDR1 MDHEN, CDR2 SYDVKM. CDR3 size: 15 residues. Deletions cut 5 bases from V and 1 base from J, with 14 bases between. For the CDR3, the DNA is TGTGCCAGCAGTGGGCCCCAGGTAACGAACACTGAAGCTTTCTTT. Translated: CASSGPQVTNTEAFF.

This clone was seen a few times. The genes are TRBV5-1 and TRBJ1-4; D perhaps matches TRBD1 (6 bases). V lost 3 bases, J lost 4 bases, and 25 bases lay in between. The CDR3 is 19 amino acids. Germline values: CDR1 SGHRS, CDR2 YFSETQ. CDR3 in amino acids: CASSSGVGNTGPNNEKLFF. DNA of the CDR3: TGCGCCAGCAGCTCTGGTGTGGGCAACACAGGGCCCAATAATGAAAAACTGTTTTTT.

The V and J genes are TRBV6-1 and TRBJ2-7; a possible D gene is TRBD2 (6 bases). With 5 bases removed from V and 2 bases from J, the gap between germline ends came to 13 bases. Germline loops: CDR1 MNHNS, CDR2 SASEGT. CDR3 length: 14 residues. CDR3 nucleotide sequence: TGTGCCAGCAGTCCCGGCGGGGTCGCCTACGAGCAGTACTTC. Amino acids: CASSPGGVAYEQYF.

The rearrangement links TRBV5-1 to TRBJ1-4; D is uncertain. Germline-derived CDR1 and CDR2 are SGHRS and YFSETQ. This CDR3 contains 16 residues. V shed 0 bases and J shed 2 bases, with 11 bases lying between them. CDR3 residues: CASSLAFRLTNEKLFF. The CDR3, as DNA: TGCGCCAGCAGCTTGGCCTTCAGACTCACTAATGAAAAACTGTTTTTT.